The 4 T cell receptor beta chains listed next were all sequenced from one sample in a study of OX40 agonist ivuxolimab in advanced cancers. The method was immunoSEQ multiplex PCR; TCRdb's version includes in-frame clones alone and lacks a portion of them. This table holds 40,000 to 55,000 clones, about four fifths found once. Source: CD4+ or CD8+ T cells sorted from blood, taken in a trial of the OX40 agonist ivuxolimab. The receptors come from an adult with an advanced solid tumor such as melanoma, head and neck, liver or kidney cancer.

CDR3: CASSHPPHDYEQYF. DNA for the CDR3: TGTGCCAGCTCACATCCACCACACGACTACGAGCAGTACTTC. The chain has TRBV18 and TRBJ2-7; D is undetermined. V lost 4 bases and J 3 bases, leaving 13 bases between the germline ends. CDR3 length: 14 residues. Germline assignment: CDR1 KGHSH and CDR2 LQKENI.

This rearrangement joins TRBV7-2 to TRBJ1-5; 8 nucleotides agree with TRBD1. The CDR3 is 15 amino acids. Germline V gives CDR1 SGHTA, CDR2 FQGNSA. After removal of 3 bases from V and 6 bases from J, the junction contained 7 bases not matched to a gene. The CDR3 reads CASSFGQGGGQPQHF. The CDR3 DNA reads TGTGCCAGCAGCTTTGGACAGGGAGGGGGTCAGCCCCAGCATTTT.

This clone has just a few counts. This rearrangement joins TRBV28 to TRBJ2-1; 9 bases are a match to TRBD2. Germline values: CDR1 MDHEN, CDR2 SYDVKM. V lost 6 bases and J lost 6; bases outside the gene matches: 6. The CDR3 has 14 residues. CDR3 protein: CASSVSGRLNEQFF. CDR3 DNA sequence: TGTGCCAGCAGCGTTAGCGGGAGACTCAATGAGCAGTTCTTC. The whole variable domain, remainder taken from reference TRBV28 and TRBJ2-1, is DVKVTQSSRYLVKRTGEKVFLECVQDMDHENMFWYRQDPGLGLRLIYFSYDVKMKEKGDIPEGYSVSREKKERFSLILESASTNQTSMYLCASSVSGRLNEQFFGPGTRLTVL.

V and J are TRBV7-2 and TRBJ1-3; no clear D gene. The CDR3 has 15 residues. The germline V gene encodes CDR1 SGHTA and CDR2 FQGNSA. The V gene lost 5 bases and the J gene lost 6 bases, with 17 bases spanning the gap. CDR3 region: CASSPTVMRVNTIYF. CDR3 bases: TGTGCCAGCAGCCCCACCGTGATGAGGGTAAACACCATATATTTT.